Each of the 11 T cell receptor beta chains below was sequenced from the same sample in a study of long-term antiretroviral therapy in people with HIV. Run at survey level, the immunoSEQ assay was version v3.0. TCRdb keeps only in-frame clones here, not all; method: immunoSEQ multiplex PCR. Of under 30,000 clones in the sample, approximately 81% are singletons; the top ten hold about 16%. This specimen was unsorted PBMCs, taken at the start of antiretroviral therapy, before treatment. The source of these receptors is a woman between 18 and 30 years old with HIV.

The chain recombines TRBV30 with TRBJ1-2; D gene unclear. Trimming left V 0 bases short and J 2 bases short, with 4 bases between. CDR1 and CDR2 (germline): GTSNPN, SVGIG (reference sequence). The CDR3 sequence is 12 residues long. In DNA, the CDR3 is TGTGCCTGGAGTGTAGACAACTATGGCTACACCTTC. It specifies CAWSVDNYGYTF. The variable domain in full, with the rest retrieved from reference TRBV30 and TRBJ1-2, is SQTIHQWPATLVQPVGSPLSLECTVEGTSNPNLYWYRQAAGRGLQLLFYSVGIGQISSEVPQNLSASRPQDRQFILSSKKLLLSDSGFYLCAWSVDNYGYTFGSGTRLTVV.

J is TRBJ1-5 and V is TRBV7-2; the D is unclear. Deletions cut 1 base from V and 3 bases from J, with 7 bases between. The CDR3 spans 14 residues. Looked up from germline, CDR1 is SGHTA and CDR2 is FQGNSA. DNA for the CDR3: TGTGCCAGCAGCTTAGACAGTTCCAATCAGCCCCAGCATTTT. It translates to CASSLDSSNQPQHF.

This chain uses TRBV6-1 with TRBJ2-2, with D possibly being TRBD2 (5 bases). The CDR3 covers 17 residues. V was clipped by 2 bases and J by 4 bases, with 17 bases between them. The germline gives CDR1 MNHNS, CDR2 SASEGT. CDR3 nucleotides: TGTGCCAGCAGTGAACTGACTATGTGGGTTGGCACCGGGGAGCTGTTTTTT. It specifies CASSELTMWVGTGELFF.

The chain combines TRBV19 with TRBJ2-7; no clear D. The V gene lost 0 bases and the J gene lost 5 bases, with 11 bases spanning the gap. This CDR3 spans 14 amino acids. From germline, CDR1 is LNHDA and CDR2 SQIVND (reference sequence). The CDR3 nucleotides read TGTGCCAGTAGTATAGATCATGGAAGAAACGAGCAGTACTTC. It is translated as CASSIDHGRNEQYF.

The gene calls are TRBV11-2 and TRBJ1-5; perhaps TRBD1 as D (5 bases). Germline CDR1 reads SGHAT; CDR2 reads FQNNGV. The germline V and J ends were trimmed by 2 bases and 4 bases, with 18 bases remaining between them. The CDR3 is made up of 17 amino acids. CDR3 in amino acids: CASSLQGPPYGNQPQHF. CDR3 coding DNA: TGTGCCAGCAGCTTACAGGGCCCCCCGTATGGGAATCAGCCCCAGCATTTT.

This chain links TRBV10-3 with TRBJ1-1, with D possibly TRBD1 on 5 matching bases. V shed 6 bases and J shed 4 bases, with 12 bases lying between them. Germline V CDR1 and CDR2: ENHRY, SYGVKD. The CDR3 runs to 13 residues. As DNA, the CDR3 is TGTGCCATCAGCAGAGGGGTCGGCACTGAAGCTTTCTTT. Translating it yields CAISRGVGTEAFF.

The chain joins TRBV5-1 to TRBJ2-7; either TRBD1 or TRBD2 may fit D (5 bases each). Germline CDR1 SGHRS, CDR2 YFSETQ. With 3 bases removed from V and 4 bases from J, the gap between germline ends came to 14 bases. This CDR3 is built from 14 residues. CDR3 sequence (DNA): TGCGCCAGCAGCTCAGCACTCGGGGCGTACGAGCAGTACTTC. Amino acid sequence: CASSSALGAYEQYF.

The chain has TRBV6-1 and TRBJ2-7; 9 bases agree with TRBD1. The CDR3 has 14 amino acids. In germline, CDR1 is MNHNS, CDR2 SASEGT. Trimming took 7 bases from V and 2 from J; bases not matched to a gene: 6. As DNA, the CDR3 is TGTGCCAGCAAAGGGACAGGGTTCACCTACGAGCAGTACTTC. Translated, it gives CASKGTGFTYEQYF.

The chain carries TRBV5-1 and TRBJ2-1; D unresolved. V lost 1 base and J 5 bases, leaving 7 bases between the germline ends. CDR1 SGHRS and CDR2 YFSETQ come from the germline V gene. The CDR3 runs 13 residues. The CDR3 is CASSLNTNNEQFF. The CDR3 bases are TGCGCCAGCAGCTTGAACACGAACAATGAGCAGTTCTTC.

This chain links TRBV27 with TRBJ2-5; the D gene is possibly TRBD2 (6 bases). CDR3 length equals 14 residues. In germline, CDR1 is MNHEY, CDR2 SMNVEV (reference sequence). The V gene lost 8 bases and the J gene lost 5 bases, with 18 bases spanning the gap. CDR3 sequence (DNA): TGTGCCAGCTGGCAGGGAGGAACGTGGGAGACCCAGTACTTC. This encodes CASWQGGTWETQYF.

CDR3 sequence (DNA): TGTGCCAGCAGCCTCCTAGCGGCCAGCACAGATACGCAGTATTTT. Its translation: CASSLLAASTDTQYF. V and J are TRBV7-2 and TRBJ2-3, with 7 bases aligning to TRBD2. The V gene end was trimmed by 5 bases and the J gene end by 0 bases; junction bases not matched to a gene: 5. The germline CDR1 and CDR2 sequences are SGHTA and FQGNSA. This CDR3 has 15 residues.